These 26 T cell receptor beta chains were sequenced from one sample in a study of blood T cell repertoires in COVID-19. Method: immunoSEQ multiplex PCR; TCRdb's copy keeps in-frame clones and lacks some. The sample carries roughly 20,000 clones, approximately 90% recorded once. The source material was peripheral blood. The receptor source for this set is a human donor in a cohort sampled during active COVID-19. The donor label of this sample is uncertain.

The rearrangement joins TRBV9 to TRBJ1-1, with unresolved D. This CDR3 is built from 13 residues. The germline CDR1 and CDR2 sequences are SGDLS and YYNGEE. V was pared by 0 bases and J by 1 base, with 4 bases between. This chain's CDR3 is CASSVDRNTEAFF. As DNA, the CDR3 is TGTGCCAGCAGCGTAGATAGGAACACTGAAGCTTTCTTT.

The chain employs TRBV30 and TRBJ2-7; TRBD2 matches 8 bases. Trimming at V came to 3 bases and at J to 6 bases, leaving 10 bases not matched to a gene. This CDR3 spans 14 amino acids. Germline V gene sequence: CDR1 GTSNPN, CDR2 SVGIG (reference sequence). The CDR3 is CAWSPGGGRFEQYF. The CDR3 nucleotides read TGTGCCTGGAGCCCGGGGGGCGGGAGGTTCGAGCAGTACTTC.

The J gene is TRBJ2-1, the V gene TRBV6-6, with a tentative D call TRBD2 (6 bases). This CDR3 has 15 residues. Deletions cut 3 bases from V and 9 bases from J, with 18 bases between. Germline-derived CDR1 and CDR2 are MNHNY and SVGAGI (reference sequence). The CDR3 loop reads CASSYRTGEGSEQFF. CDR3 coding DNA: TGTGCCAGCAGTTATCGAACGGGAGAGGGGAGTGAGCAGTTCTTC.

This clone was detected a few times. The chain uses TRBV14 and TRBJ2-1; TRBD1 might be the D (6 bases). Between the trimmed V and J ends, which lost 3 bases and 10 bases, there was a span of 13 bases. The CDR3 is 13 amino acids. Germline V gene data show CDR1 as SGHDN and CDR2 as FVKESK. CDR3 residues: CASSHGTGREQFF. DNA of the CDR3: TGTGCCAGCAGCCATGGAACAGGGCGGGAGCAGTTCTTC.

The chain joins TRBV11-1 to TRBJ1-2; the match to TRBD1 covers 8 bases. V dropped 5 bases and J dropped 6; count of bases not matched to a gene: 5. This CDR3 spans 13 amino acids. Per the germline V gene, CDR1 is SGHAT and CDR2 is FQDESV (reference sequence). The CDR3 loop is CASSPDREDGYTF. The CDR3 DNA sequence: TGTGCCAGCAGCCCGGACAGGGAGGATGGCTACACCTTC. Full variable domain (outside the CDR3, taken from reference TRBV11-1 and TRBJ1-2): EAEVAQSPRYKITEKSQAVAFWCDPISGHATLYWYRQILGQGPELLVQFQDESVVDDSQLPKDRFSAERLKGVDSTLKIQPAELGDSAMYLCASSPDREDGYTFGSGTRLTVV.

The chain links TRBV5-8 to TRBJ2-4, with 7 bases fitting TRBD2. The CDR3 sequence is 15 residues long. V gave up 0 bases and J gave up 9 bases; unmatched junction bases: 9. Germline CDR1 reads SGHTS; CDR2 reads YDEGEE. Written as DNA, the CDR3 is TGTGCCAGCAGCTTGGCCAGAGGCCCGGGAGGCATTCAGTACTTC. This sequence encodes CASSLARGPGGIQYF.

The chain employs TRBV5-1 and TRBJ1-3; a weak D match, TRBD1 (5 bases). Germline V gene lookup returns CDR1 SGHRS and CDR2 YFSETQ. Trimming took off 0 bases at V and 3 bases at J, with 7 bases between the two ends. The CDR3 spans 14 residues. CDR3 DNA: TGCGCCAGCAGCTTGGCAGGGTATGGAAACACCATATATTTT. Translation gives CASSLAGYGNTIYF.

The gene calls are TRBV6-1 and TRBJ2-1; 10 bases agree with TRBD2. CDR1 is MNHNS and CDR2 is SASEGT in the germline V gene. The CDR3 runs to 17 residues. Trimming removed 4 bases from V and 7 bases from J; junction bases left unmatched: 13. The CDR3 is CASSARDGTSVRNEQFF. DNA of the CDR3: TGTGCCAGCAGTGCCAGGGATGGGACTAGCGTGAGGAATGAGCAGTTCTTC.

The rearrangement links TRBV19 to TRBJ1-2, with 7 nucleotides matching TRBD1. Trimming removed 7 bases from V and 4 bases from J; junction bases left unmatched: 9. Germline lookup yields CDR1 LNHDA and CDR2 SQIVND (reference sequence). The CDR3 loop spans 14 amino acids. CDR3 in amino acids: CASTKQGDGYGYTF. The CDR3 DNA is TGTGCCAGTACCAAGCAGGGGGATGGCTATGGCTACACCTTC.

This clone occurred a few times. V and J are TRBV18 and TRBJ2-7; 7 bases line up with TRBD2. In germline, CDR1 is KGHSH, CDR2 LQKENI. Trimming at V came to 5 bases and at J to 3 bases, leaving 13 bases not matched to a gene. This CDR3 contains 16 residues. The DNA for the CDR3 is TGTGCCAGCTCAGTCGGAACAACCGGGACTATCTACGAGCAGTACTTC. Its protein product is CASSVGTTGTIYEQYF.

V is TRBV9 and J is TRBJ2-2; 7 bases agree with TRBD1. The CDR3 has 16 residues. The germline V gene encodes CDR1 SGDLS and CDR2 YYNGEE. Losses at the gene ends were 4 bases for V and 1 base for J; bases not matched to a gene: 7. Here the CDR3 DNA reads TGTGCCAGCAGCCCAAGGGACAGAATGAACACCGGGGAGCTGTTTTTT. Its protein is CASSPRDRMNTGELFF.

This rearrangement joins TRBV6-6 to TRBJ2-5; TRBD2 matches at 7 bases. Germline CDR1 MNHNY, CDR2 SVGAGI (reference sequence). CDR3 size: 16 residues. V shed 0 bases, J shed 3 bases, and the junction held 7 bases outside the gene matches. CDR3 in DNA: TGTGCCAGCAGTTACTCGATGGGGGGGGTGAAAGAGACCCAGTACTTC. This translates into CASSYSMGGVKETQYF.

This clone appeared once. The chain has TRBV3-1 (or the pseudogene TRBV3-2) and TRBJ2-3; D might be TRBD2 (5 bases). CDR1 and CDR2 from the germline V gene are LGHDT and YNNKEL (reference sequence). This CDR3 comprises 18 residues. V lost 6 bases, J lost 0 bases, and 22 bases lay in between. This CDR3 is CASSPRDWRFGSTDTQYF. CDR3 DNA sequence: TGTGCCAGCAGTCCTCGGGATTGGCGGTTCGGAAGCACAGATACGCAGTATTTT.

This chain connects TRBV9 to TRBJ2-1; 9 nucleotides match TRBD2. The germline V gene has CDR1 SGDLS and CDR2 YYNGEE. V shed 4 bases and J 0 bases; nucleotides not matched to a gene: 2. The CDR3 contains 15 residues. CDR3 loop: CASSFSGSSYNEQFF. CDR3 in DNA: TGTGCCAGCAGCTTTAGCGGGAGCTCCTACAATGAGCAGTTCTTC.

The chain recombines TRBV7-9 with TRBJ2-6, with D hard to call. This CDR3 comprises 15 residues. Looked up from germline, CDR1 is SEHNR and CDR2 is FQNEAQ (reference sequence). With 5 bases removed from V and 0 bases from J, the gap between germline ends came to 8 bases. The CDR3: CASSQLYSGANVLTF. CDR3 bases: TGTGCCAGCAGCCAACTATACTCTGGGGCCAACGTCCTGACTTTC.

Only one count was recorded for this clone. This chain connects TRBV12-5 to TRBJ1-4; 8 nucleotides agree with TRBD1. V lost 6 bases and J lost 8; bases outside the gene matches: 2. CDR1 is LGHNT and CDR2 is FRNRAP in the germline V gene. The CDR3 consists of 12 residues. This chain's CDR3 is CASGQGGEKLFF. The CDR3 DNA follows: TGTGCTAGTGGACAGGGGGGGGAAAAACTGTTTTTT. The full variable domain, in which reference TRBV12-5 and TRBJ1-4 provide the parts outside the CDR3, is DARVTQTPRHKVTEMGQEVTMRCQPILGHNTVFWYRQTMMQGLELLAYFRNRAPLDDSGMPKDRFSAEMPDATLATLKIQPSEPRDSAVYFCASGQGGEKLFFGSGTQLSVL.

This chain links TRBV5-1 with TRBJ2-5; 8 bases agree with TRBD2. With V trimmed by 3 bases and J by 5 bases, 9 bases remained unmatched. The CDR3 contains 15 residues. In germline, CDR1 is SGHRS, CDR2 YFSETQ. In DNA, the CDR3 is TGCGCCAGCAGCTCGATGACGGGAGGGATGGAGACCCAGTACTTC. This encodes CASSSMTGGMETQYF.

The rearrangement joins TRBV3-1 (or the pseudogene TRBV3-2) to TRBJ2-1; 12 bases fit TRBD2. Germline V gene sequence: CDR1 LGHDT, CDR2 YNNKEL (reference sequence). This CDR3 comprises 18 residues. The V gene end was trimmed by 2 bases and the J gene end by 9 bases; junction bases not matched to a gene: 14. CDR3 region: CASSQRLDRTSGIPEQFF. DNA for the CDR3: TGTGCCAGCAGCCAACGTCTGGATAGGACTAGCGGGATCCCTGAGCAGTTCTTC.

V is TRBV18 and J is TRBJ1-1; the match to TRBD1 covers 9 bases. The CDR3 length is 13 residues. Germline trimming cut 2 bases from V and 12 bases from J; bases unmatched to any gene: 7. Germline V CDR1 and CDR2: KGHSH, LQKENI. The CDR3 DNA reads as TGTGCCAGCTCACCAATACGACAGGGGGGAACTTTCTTT. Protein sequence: CASSPIRQGGTFF.

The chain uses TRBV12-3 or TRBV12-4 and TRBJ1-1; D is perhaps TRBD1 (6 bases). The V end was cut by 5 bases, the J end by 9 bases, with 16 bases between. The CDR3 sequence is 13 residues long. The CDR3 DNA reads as TGTGCCAGCAGTCTAACGACAGGAGGAAAAGCTTTCTTT. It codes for CASSLTTGGKAFF.

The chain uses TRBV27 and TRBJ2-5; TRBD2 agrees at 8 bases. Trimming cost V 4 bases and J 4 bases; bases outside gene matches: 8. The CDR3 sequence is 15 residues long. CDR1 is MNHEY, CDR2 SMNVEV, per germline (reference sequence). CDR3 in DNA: TGTGCCAGCAGTTCCTTAGCGGGAAGGGGAGAGACCCAGTACTTC. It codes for CASSSLAGRGETQYF.

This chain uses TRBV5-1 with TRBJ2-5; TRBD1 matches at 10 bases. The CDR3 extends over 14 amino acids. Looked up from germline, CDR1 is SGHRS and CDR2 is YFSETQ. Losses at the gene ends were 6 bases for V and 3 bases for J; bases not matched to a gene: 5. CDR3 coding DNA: TGCGCCAGCACCTCCGGGACAGGGGAAGAGACCCAGTACTTC. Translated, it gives CASTSGTGEETQYF. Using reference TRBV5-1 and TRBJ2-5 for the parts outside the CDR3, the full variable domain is KAGVTQTPRYLIKTRGQQVTLSCSPISGHRSVSWYQQTPGQGLQFLFEYFSETQRNKGNFPGRFSGRQFSNSRSEMNVSTLELGDSALYLCASTSGTGEETQYFGPGTRLLVL.

The CDR3 loop reads CASSIGGGRFGYGYTF. The CDR3 DNA is TGTGCCAGTAGTATAGGCGGGGGGCGCTTCGGCTATGGCTACACCTTC. The chain joins TRBV19 to TRBJ1-2, with D perhaps TRBD1 (6 bases). With 1 base removed from V and 4 bases from J, the gap between germline ends came to 16 bases. The CDR3 is 16 amino acids. Germline lookup yields CDR1 LNHDA and CDR2 SQIVND (reference sequence).

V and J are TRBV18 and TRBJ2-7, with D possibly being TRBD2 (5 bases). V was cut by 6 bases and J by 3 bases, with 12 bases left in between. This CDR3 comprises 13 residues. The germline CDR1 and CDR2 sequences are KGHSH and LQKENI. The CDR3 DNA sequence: TGTGCCAGCTCGCGATTCGGGGTCTACGAGCAGTACTTC. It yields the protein CASSRFGVYEQYF.

This chain's CDR3 is CASSRGGSMYNEQFF. The CDR3 coding sequence is TGTGCCAGCAGCCGAGGCGGGAGCATGTACAATGAGCAGTTCTTC. The chain links TRBV11-2 to TRBJ2-1; the match to TRBD2 covers 7 bases. Germline CDR1 and CDR2: SGHAT and FQNNGV. V was pared by 5 bases and J by 4 bases, with 8 bases of the junction left unmatched. CDR3 size: 15 residues. Using reference TRBV11-2 and TRBJ2-1 for the parts outside the CDR3, the full variable domain is EAGVAQSPRYKIIEKRQSVAFWCNPISGHATLYWYQQILGQGPKLLIQFQNNGVVDDSQLPKDRFSAERLKGVDSTLKIQPAKLEDSAVYLCASSRGGSMYNEQFFGPGTRLTVL.

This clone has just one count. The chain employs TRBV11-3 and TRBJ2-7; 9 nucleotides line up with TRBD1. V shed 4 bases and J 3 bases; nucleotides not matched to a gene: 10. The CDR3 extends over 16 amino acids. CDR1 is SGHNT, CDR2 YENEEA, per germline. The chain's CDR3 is CASSSQFGTGFYEQYF. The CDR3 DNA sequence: TGTGCCAGCAGCTCCCAATTCGGGACAGGGTTCTACGAGCAGTACTTC.